Listed below are T cell receptor beta chains from one sample, sequenced in a study of PD-1 blockade in classical Hodgkin lymphoma. Method: immunoSEQ multiplex PCR; TCRdb's copy keeps in-frame clones and lacks some. The sample holds 10,000 to 15,000 clones, almost 90% seen once. Sequencing used CD4+ T cells from blood, obtained before the fourth cycle of nivolumab. Source of these receptors: a human donor with classical Hodgkin lymphoma. Both conserved end residues are trimmed from each CDR3. Not all rows give a size; the values are once, few, many and, for expanded clones, a class.

j_gene,v_gene,abundance,CDR3aa
TRBJ1-1,TRBV27,NA,ASRPIRVAEAF
TRBJ2-3,TRBV6-1,NA,ASHLLAGYTQY
TRBJ2-3,TRBV6-1,NA,ASSSGGSYTDTQY
TRBJ2-2,TRBV7-8,NA,ASTRGMSTGELF
TRBJ1-2,TRBV7-8,NA,ASSLVGDGYT
TRBJ1-4,TRBV7-3,few,ASSLDPQGEKLF
TRBJ2-5,TRBV2,NA,ASSGMISGETQY
TRBJ2-5,TRBV5-4,NA,AIGETQY
TRBJ2-3,TRBV5-6,NA,ASSRDRGWNTDTQY
TRBJ2-3,TRBV5-8,NA,ASSLVYGLTSSTDTQY
TRBJ2-6,TRBV6-4,NA,ASSDFLFPGTAGANVLT
TRBJ1-6,TRBV11-2,NA,ASSLSSGTENSPLH
TRBJ2-7,TRBV5-3,NA,ARSPGQGSYEQY
TRBJ1-1,TRBV9,NA,ASSLGGAMNTEAF
TRBJ1-2,TRBV5-1,NA,ASSPQRAIYGYT
TRBJ2-5,TRBV27,NA,ASSSSYQETQY
TRBJ2-7,TRBV2,NA,ASREGTYSHEQY
TRBJ2-5,TRBV7-3,NA,ASSLRGQGSWETQY
TRBJ2-5,TRBV7-9,NA,ASSLRFGPQETQY